The rows below give T cell receptor beta chains drawn from one sample of a study of cytomegalovirus exposure and HLA in healthy donors. Libraries were prepared by immunoSEQ multiplex PCR; TCRdb keeps only in-frame clonotypes and omits some of them. In total, the table holds roughly 190,000 clones. Sequencing used PBMCs. All receptors come from a man between 25 and 39 years old in good health and CMV-seronegative. CDR3s include the opening cysteine and the closing phenylalanine or tryptophan. A D gene is named only where the DNA matches it firmly.

>TRBD2|TRBJ2-2|TRBV19
TGTGCCAGTATCGGACTAGCGGGGAGTGTGAACACCGGGGAGCTGTTTTTT
CASIGLAGSVNTGELFF
>TRBD2|TRBJ2-5|TRBV7-9
TGTGCCAGCAGCGGGACTAGCGCACAAGAGACCCAGTACTTC
CASSGTSAQETQYF
>TRBD1|TRBJ2-5|TRBV29-1
TGCAGCGTTGAATTGTACAGGGGGCGTGTGACCCAGTACTTC
CSVELYRGRVTQYF
>TRBD2|TRBJ2-5|TRBV18
TGTGCCAGCTCACCCGGGACTAGCCCGCAAGAGACCCAGTACTTC
CASSPGTSPQETQYF
>.|TRBJ1-1|TRBV30
TGTGCCTGGAGTTTGTCAGGGGCTTTACCTGAAGCTTTCTTT
CAWSLSGALPEAFF
>.|TRBJ2-1|TRBV18
TGTGCCAGCTCAGCGGGAAACAACAATGAGCAGTTCTTC
CASSAGNNNEQFF
>TRBD2|TRBJ2-3|TRBV11-3
TGTGCCAGCAGCTTAGCCAGCGGGGGGTTCACAGATACGCAGTATTTT
CASSLASGGFTDTQYF
>TRBD1|TRBJ1-1|TRBV27
TGTGCCAGCAGTTACAGGGGGTCGACTGAAGCTTTCTTT
CASSYRGSTEAFF
>TRBD1|TRBJ1-4|TRBV27
TGTGCCAGCAGTCCGGGACAGGGCGCCGGGGAAAAACTGTTTTTT
CASSPGQGAGEKLFF
>TRBD1|TRBJ1-1|TRBV27
TGTGCCAGCACTTTTGACAGGGGGCGCGGTGAAGCTTTCTTT
CASTFDRGRGEAFF
>TRBD2|TRBJ2-7|TRBV5-4
TGTGCCAGCAGCTTGCTGACTAGCGGGCGTTTCAAGACCAGCTCCTACGAGCAGTACTTC
CASSLLTSGRFKTSSYEQYF
>TRBD2|TRBJ2-1|TRBV5-6
TGTGCCAGCAGCTTGGGTCTAGCGGGGGGCCCGGATGAGCAGTTCTTC
CASSLGLAGGPDEQFF
>.|TRBJ1-1|TRBV11-3
TGTGCCAGCAGCTTCAGACCCGGGGCGGGGGCTTTCTTT
CASSFRPGAGAFF
>TRBD2|TRBJ2-3|TRBV9
TGTGCCAGCAGCCCCAGCGGGGGGCTTAGCACAGATACGCAGTATTTT
CASSPSGGLSTDTQYF
>TRBD1|TRBJ1-1|TRBV5-1
TGCGCCAGCAGTTCGGACAGGGGGCGCATAACTAGAGCTTTCTTT
CASSSDRGRITRAFF
>TRBD1|TRBJ1-4|TRBV7-7
TGTGCCAGCAGCTCAGGGGACAGGGGTGAAAAACTGTTTTTT
CASSSGDRGEKLFF
>.|TRBJ1-3|TRBV14
TGTGCCAGCAGCCCCCCTAACGGGTACTCTGGAAACACCATATATTTT
CASSPPNGYSGNTIYF
>.|TRBJ2-1|TRBV5-8
TGTGCCAGCAGCTTGGGAACAGGGAGAGGATACAATGAGCAGTTCTTC
CASSLGTGRGYNEQFF
>TRBD1|TRBJ2-1|TRBV7-8
TGTGCCAGCAGCTTGGACAGGGCATCCTACAATGAGCAGTTCTTC
CASSLDRASYNEQFF
>.|TRBJ1-1|TRBV6-5
TGTGCCAGCAGTTACCCCGGACAGAACACTGAAGCTTTCTTT
CASSYPGQNTEAFF
>TRBD1|TRBJ1-6|TRBV7-9
TGTGCCAGCAGCTTAGGGACAGGGATAGAATCACCCCTCCACTTT
CASSLGTGIESPLHF
>TRBD1|TRBJ1-1|TRBV18
TGTGCCAGCTCACCACCGGCAGGGGGCCCCCATACTGAAGCTTTCTTT
CASSPPAGGPHTEAFF
>TRBD2|TRBJ2-7|TRBV10-2
TGCGCCAGCAGTGACCTGCCCGGGACTAGCGGGGGGACCCCGTACTTC
CASSDLPGTSGGTPYF
>TRBD1|TRBJ2-6|TRBV2
TGTGCCAGCAGTGCGGAATGGCAGGGGGCGGCTGGGGCCAACGTCCTGACTTTC
CASSAEWQGAAGANVLTF
>.|TRBJ1-3|TRBV5-1
TGCGCCAGCAGCTTGTTCCCCGACAAAGCCGGAAACACCATATATTTT
CASSLFPDKAGNTIYF
>.|TRBJ2-7|TRBV4-1
TGCGCCAGCAGCCAGGGGTGGGGAGCCGAGCAGTACTTC
CASSQGWGAEQYF
>.|TRBJ1-1|TRBV28
TGTGCCAGCAGTTTATATCGACACCTTGGGGCTTTCTTT
CASSLYRHLGAFF
>.|TRBJ1-4|TRBV28
TGTGCCAGCGGGGGAGCAGGGGAAGATTCTAATGAAAAACTGTTTTTT
CASGGAGEDSNEKLFF
>TRBD2|TRBJ2-5|TRBV2
TGTGCCAGCAGTGATGATTCGCTAGCGGGAGGGTTGGAGTCGGGCCAGCAGTACTTC
CASSDDSLAGGLESGQQYF
>TRBD1|TRBJ1-2|TRBV7-2
TGTGCCAGCAGCCGAAGGCCCAGGGGGGCTTTCGACTATGGCTACACCTTC
CASSRRPRGAFDYGYTF
>TRBD1|TRBJ2-1|TRBV7-2
TGTGCCAGCAGCCCCGCAGGGGGCACCTACAATGAGCAGTTCTTC
CASSPAGGTYNEQFF
>TRBD1|TRBJ1-3|TRBV2
TGTGCCAGCAGTAAGGGGACAGGAGGAGTTACTGGAAACACCATATATTTT
CASSKGTGGVTGNTIYF
>.|TRBJ1-1|TRBV19
TGTGCCAGTAGTTTGAGAGGGTCTGAAGCTTTCTTT
CASSLRGSEAFF
>TRBD2|TRBJ2-2|TRBV7-8
TGTGCCAGCAGCTTTCCCCTCGACAGAGCGACTAGCGGGAGCTCAGCCGGGGAGCTGTTTTTT
CASSFPLDRATSGSSAGELFF
>.|TRBJ1-2|TRBV5-4
TGTGCCAGCAGCTTGTCGGGGGGAGGAAACTATGGCTACACCTTC
CASSLSGGGNYGYTF
>TRBD1|TRBJ2-7|TRBV28
TGTGCCAGCAGAGGGACAGGGCACTACGAGCAGTACTTC
CASRGTGHYEQYF
>.|TRBJ1-2|TRBV6-5
TGTGCCAGCAGTTACTCAGATACAGGGTATGGCTACACCTTC
CASSYSDTGYGYTF
>TRBD2|TRBJ2-5|TRBV7-3
TGTGCCAGCAGCTCCGGGACTAGCGGGAGGTCGGAGACCCAGTACTTC
CASSSGTSGRSETQYF
>.|TRBJ1-5|TRBV18
TGTGCCAGCTCCCCACGGGGGGGGTTAGGTCCTAGTAGCAATCAGCCCCAGCATTTT
CASSPRGGLGPSSNQPQHF
>TRBD2|TRBJ2-2|TRBV2
TGTGCCAGCAGTTTTCAGGGCGGGAGGGCGACCGGGGAGCTGTTTTTT
CASSFQGGRATGELFF
>TRBD1|TRBJ2-3|TRBV5-1
TGCGCCAGCAGCTTGGCCGGGACAGGGTCCCCAGATACGCAGTATTTT
CASSLAGTGSPDTQYF
>TRBD1|TRBJ1-5|TRBV28
TGTGCCAGCAGTTTTTCTGGACAGGGAGGTCAGCCCCAGCATTTT
CASSFSGQGGQPQHF
>.|TRBJ1-1|TRBV6-5
TGTGCCAGCAGTTACGGAGAGGGCCCTGAAGCTTTCTTT
CASSYGEGPEAFF
>TRBD2|TRBJ2-5|TRBV11-2
TGTGCCAGCAGCTTTACGGGACTAGCGGGATTGGAGACCCAGTACTTC
CASSFTGLAGLETQYF
>.|TRBJ1-6|TRBV6-5
TGTGCCAGCAGTTACGGGGGGGGACGGAATTCACCCCTCCACTTT
CASSYGGGRNSPLHF
>TRBD2|TRBJ2-5|TRBV11-2
TGTGCCAGCAGCGCGAGACTAGCGGGCCACGGAGAGGCCCAGTACTTC
CASSARLAGHGEAQYF
>TRBD1|TRBJ1-3|TRBV7-8
TGTGCCAGCGGCCCGGGACAGGGGGTCTCTGGAAACACCATATATTTT
CASGPGQGVSGNTIYF
>TRBD1|TRBJ1-5|TRBV30
TGTGCCTGGAGTTCGGGGACAGCTTACAATCAGCCCCAGCATTTT
CAWSSGTAYNQPQHF
>TRBD2|TRBJ2-2|TRBV19
TGTGCCAGTACCAAGCGGGGGGACCCGAACACCGGGGAGCTGTTTTTT
CASTKRGDPNTGELFF
>TRBD2|TRBJ2-4|TRBV29-1
TGCAGCGTTGTGCCCGGGACTAGCGGGGGAGACATTCAGTACTTC
CSVVPGTSGGDIQYF
>TRBD1|TRBJ2-7|TRBV4-1
TGCGCCAGCAGCCACATTGGACAGGGGGCCTCCTACGAGCAGTACTTC
CASSHIGQGASYEQYF
>TRBD1|TRBJ2-1|TRBV5-4
TGTGCCAGCAGGACCGGACAGGAATACAATGAGCAGTTCTTC
CASRTGQEYNEQFF
>TRBD2|TRBJ2-1|TRBV5-1
TGCGCCAGCAGCTTTACTAGCGGGGGGGACAATGAGCAGTTCTTC
CASSFTSGGDNEQFF